The 18 T cell receptor beta chains presented below share a single source sample, sequenced in a study of T cell changes during pregnancy in multiple sclerosis. Measured with immunoSEQ multiplex PCR; TCRdb has only the in-frame clones, and not every one. The sample lists approximately 60,000 clones; around 93% were seen once. The sample in question was peripheral blood, obtained in the second trimester of pregnancy. Receptor source: a female donor in good health, enrolled as a control in a pregnancy study.

This rearrangement joins TRBV7-3 to TRBJ2-7; 12 bases are a match to TRBD2. The J segment lost 6 bases and the V segment lost 3 bases, leaving 3 bases of the junction unmatched. The CDR3 loop spans 14 amino acids. Germline lookup yields CDR1 SGHTA and CDR2 FQGTGA. The CDR3 coding sequence is TGTGCCAGCAGCTTGACTAGCGGGGGAACCGAGCAGTACTTC. Translation gives CASSLTSGGTEQYF. Using reference TRBV7-3 and TRBJ2-7 for the parts outside the CDR3, the full variable domain is GAGVSQTPSNKVTEKGKYVELRCDPISGHTALYWYRQSLGQGPEFLIYFQGTGAADDSGLPNDRFFAVRPEGSVSTLKIQRTERGDSAVYLCASSLTSGGTEQYFGPGTRLTVT.

The chain combines TRBV29-1 with TRBJ1-1, with D unclear. Trimming pared 4 bases from V and 1 base from J, leaving 10 bases between. Germline lookup yields CDR1 SQVTM and CDR2 ANQGSEA. There are 13 residues in the CDR3. CDR3 coding DNA: TGCAGCGTTGTCGGTCCAGGGAACACTGAAGCTTTCTTT. It yields the protein CSVVGPGNTEAFF. The full variable domain, its missing parts supplied by reference TRBV29-1 and TRBJ1-1, is SAVISQKPSRDICQRGTSLTIQCQVDSQVTMMFWYRQQPGQSLTLIATANQGSEATYESGFVIDKFPISRPNLTFSTLTVSNMSPEDSSIYLCSVVGPGNTEAFFGQGTRLTVV.

This chain uses TRBV7-2 with TRBJ2-3; 10 bases are shared with TRBD2. The CDR3 is 16 amino acids. Looked up from germline, CDR1 is SGHTA and CDR2 is FQGNSA. The V gene end was trimmed by 5 bases and the J gene end by 2 bases; junction bases not matched to a gene: 7. DNA for the CDR3: TGTGCCAGCAGCGTCTCTAGCGGGGGAGCCACAGATACGCAGTATTTT. The encoded protein is CASSVSSGGATDTQYF.

V usage is TRBV6-6 and J usage is TRBJ2-3; D may be TRBD1 (7 bases). The CDR3 is 16 amino acids. Germline CDR1 and CDR2: MNHNY and SVGAGI (reference sequence). Trimming removed 2 bases from V and 2 bases from J, with 14 bases in between. The chain's CDR3 is CASSYPTGRTTDTQYF. CDR3 bases: TGTGCCAGCAGTTACCCGACAGGGAGGACCACAGATACGCAGTATTTT.

The genes are TRBV19 and TRBJ2-7; 9 nucleotides line up with TRBD1. The CDR3 length is 16 residues. V shed 4 bases, J shed 2 bases, and the junction held 9 bases outside the gene matches. Per germline, CDR1 LNHDA and CDR2 SQIVND (reference sequence). Written as DNA, the CDR3 is TGTGCCAGTAGTAGAGAAAAAGGGACAGGGACCTACGAGCAGTACTTC. Its translation: CASSREKGTGTYEQYF.

This CDR3 is CASRPTGRDNNEQFF. DNA of the CDR3: TGTGCCAGCAGACCTACCGGACGGGATAACAATGAGCAGTTCTTC. This chain connects TRBV11-2 to TRBJ2-1, with D possibly matching TRBD2 (5 bases). The ends were cut back, 6 bases at V and 5 bases at J, with 17 bases in the middle. Germline V gene data show CDR1 as SGHAT and CDR2 as FQNNGV. This CDR3 is built from 15 residues.

This clone came up a few times. The V call is TRBV10-3, the J call TRBJ1-1; unclear D gene. Trimming shortened V by 3 bases and J by 0 bases, and 8 bases separated the two germline ends. Per germline, CDR1 ENHRY and CDR2 SYGVKD. The CDR3 spans 14 residues. CDR3 DNA: TGTGCCATCAGTGATACCAGGATGAACACTGAAGCTTTCTTT. Its translation is CAISDTRMNTEAFF.

V gene TRBV11-2 combines with J gene TRBJ1-2, with D hard to call. V gave up 2 bases and J gave up 4 bases, with 11 bases separating them. This CDR3 contains 14 residues. Germline CDR1 and CDR2: SGHAT and FQNNGV. CDR3 bases: TGTGCCAGCAGCTTATCCCACCGCAGCTATGGCTACACCTTC. This sequence encodes CASSLSHRSYGYTF. Full variable domain (rest looked up from reference TRBV11-2 and TRBJ1-2): EAGVAQSPRYKIIEKRQSVAFWCNPISGHATLYWYQQILGQGPKLLIQFQNNGVVDDSQLPKDRFSAERLKGVDSTLKIQPAKLEDSAVYLCASSLSHRSYGYTFGSGTRLTVV.

The rearrangement joins TRBV5-6 to TRBJ2-1, with D maybe TRBD2 (6 bases). The germline V gene has CDR1 SGHDT and CDR2 YYEEEE. The CDR3 loop spans 12 amino acids. V lost 2 bases to trimming and J lost 6 bases, with 6 bases between them. The CDR3 DNA reads TGTGCCAGCAGCTTCGGGGGCAATGAGCAGTTCTTC. Its translation: CASSFGGNEQFF.

The rearrangement joins TRBV7-9 to TRBJ1-1; no reliable D call. The CDR3 runs 13 residues. Trimming pared 5 bases from V and 3 bases from J, leaving 10 bases between. Per germline, CDR1 SEHNR and CDR2 FQNEAQ (reference sequence). The CDR3 is CASSLRVDTEAFF. The CDR3 coding sequence is TGTGCCAGCAGCCTTCGAGTAGACACTGAAGCTTTCTTT. Full variable domain (outside the CDR3, taken from reference TRBV7-9 and TRBJ1-1): DTGVSQNPRHKITKRGQNVTFRCDPISEHNRLYWYRQTLGQGPEFLTYFQNEAQLEKSRLLSDRFSAERPKGSFSTLEIQRTEQGDSAMYLCASSLRVDTEAFFGQGTRLTVV.

The chain combines TRBV6-5 with TRBJ1-2; D possibly corresponds to TRBD1 (5 bases). Germline V gene sequence: CDR1 MNHEY, CDR2 SVGAGI. V shed 2 bases and J shed 4 bases, with 11 bases lying between them. This CDR3 contains 14 residues. The CDR3 is CASSYRAGSYGYTF. DNA for the CDR3: TGTGCCAGCAGTTACAGGGCAGGGTCCTATGGCTACACCTTC.

The rearrangement uses TRBV5-1 and TRBJ1-1, with D tentatively TRBD1 (6 bases). The germline CDR1 and CDR2 sequences are SGHRS and YFSETQ. This CDR3 region has 15 residues. Between the trimmed V and J ends, which lost 2 bases and 5 bases, there was a span of 16 bases. CDR3 DNA sequence: TGCGCCAGCAGCTTACTACAGGGTTGGCGAACTGAAGCTTTCTTT. Translation gives CASSLLQGWRTEAFF.

The J gene is TRBJ1-2, the V gene TRBV10-3; TRBD1 is a possible D gene (6 bases). V was shortened by 2 bases and J by 7 bases, with 23 bases between the two germline ends. CDR1 ENHRY and CDR2 SYGVKD come from the germline V gene. This CDR3 comprises 17 residues. CDR3: CAISEARQGKSGFGYTF. The CDR3 nucleotides read TGTGCCATCAGTGAGGCGAGGCAGGGGAAGAGCGGCTTTGGCTACACCTTC.

This sequence joins TRBV28 and TRBJ1-5; D is perhaps TRBD1 (5 bases). V was clipped by 4 bases and J by 5 bases, with 24 bases between them. CDR1 MDHEN and CDR2 SYDVKM come from the germline V gene. The CDR3 loop spans 18 amino acids. The DNA for the CDR3 is TGTGCCAGCAGTTCACTAAACCCCAGGGTCACAGTTTATCAGCCCCAGCATTTT. Its translation is CASSSLNPRVTVYQPQHF.

V gene TRBV7-9 combines with J gene TRBJ1-1, with 8 bases identical to TRBD1. CDR3 length: 16 amino acids. The germline gives CDR1 SEHNR, CDR2 FQNEAQ (reference sequence). V shed 0 bases and J 1 base; nucleotides not matched to a gene: 4. The CDR3 DNA follows: TGTGCCAGCAGCTTAGCGTTCGGACAGGGGAACACTGAAGCTTTCTTT. This sequence encodes CASSLAFGQGNTEAFF.

V and J are TRBV27 and TRBJ2-1, with 9 bases aligning to TRBD2. V dropped 6 bases and J dropped 7; count of bases not matched to a gene: 13. The CDR3 extends over 16 amino acids. CDR1 and CDR2 from the germline V gene are MNHEY and SMNVEV (reference sequence). The CDR3 protein is CASSSLAGVLWNEQFF. CDR3 DNA sequence: TGTGCCAGCAGCTCCTTAGCGGGAGTCTTGTGGAATGAGCAGTTCTTC.

The gene calls are TRBV7-2 and TRBJ1-3; D gene uncertain. The germline gives CDR1 SGHTA, CDR2 FQGNSA. With 0 bases removed from V and 0 bases from J, the gap between germline ends came to 9 bases. This CDR3 region has 16 residues. The CDR3, as DNA: TGTGCCAGCAGCTTAGCCGCGTTGCTCTCTGGAAACACCATATATTTT. Translating gives CASSLAALLSGNTIYF.

This sequence joins TRBV18 and TRBJ2-5; D remains unclear. The germline gives CDR1 KGHSH, CDR2 LQKENI. There are 13 residues in the CDR3. The V gene lost 4 bases and the J gene lost 0 bases, with 6 bases spanning the gap. The CDR3 nucleotides are TGTGCCAGCTCACAGCAGGACCAAGAGACCCAGTACTTC. This encodes CASSQQDQETQYF.